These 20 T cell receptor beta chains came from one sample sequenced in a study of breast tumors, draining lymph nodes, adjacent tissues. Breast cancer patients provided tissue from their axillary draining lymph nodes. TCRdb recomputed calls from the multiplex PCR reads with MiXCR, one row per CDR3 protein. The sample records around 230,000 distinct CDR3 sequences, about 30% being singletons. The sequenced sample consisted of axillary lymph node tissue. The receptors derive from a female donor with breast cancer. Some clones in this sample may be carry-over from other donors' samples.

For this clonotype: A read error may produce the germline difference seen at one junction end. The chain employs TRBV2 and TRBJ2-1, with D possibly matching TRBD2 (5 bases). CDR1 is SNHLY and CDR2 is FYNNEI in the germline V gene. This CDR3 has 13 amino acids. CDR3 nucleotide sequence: TGTGCCAGCAGTGATCGTGGGCTAATAAAGCGGCTCTTC. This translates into CASSDRGLIKRLF.

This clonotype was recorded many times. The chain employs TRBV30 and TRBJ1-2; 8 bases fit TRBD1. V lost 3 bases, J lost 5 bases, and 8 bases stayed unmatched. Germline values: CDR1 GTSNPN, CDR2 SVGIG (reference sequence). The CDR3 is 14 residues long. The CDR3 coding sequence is TGTGCCTGGAGCCTGACAGGGGTCGGGTATGGCTACACCTTC. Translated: CAWSLTGVGYGYTF.

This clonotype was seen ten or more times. The CDR3 here is CASRAALTGELFF. The CDR3 nucleotides read TGTGCCAGCAGAGCGGCCCTTACCGGGGAGCTGTTTTTT. This rearrangement joins TRBV6-1 to TRBJ2-2; TRBD2 might be the D (5 bases). CDR3 size: 13 residues. Trimming cost V 6 bases and J 5 bases, with 10 bases left between them. CDR1 MNHNS and CDR2 SASEGT come from the germline V gene.

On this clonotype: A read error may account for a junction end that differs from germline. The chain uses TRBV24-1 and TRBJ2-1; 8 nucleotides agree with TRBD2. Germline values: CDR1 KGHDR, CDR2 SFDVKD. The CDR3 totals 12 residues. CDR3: CASSGSRGEQFF. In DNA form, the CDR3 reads TGTGCCTCCAGCGGGAGTAGGGGTGAGCAGTTCTTC.

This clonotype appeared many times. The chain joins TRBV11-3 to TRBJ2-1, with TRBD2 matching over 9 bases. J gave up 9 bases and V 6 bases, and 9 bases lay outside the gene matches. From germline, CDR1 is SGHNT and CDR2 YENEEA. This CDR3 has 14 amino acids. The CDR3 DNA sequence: TGTGCCAGCAGAGGTAGCGGGAGAAGTCCTGAGCAGTTCTTC. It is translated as CASRGSGRSPEQFF.

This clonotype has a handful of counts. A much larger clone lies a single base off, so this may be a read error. CDR3 sequence: CAISTQGGADTQYF. As DNA, the CDR3 is TGTGCCATCAGTACCCAAGGGGGGGCAGATACGCAGTATTTT. This chain joins TRBV10-3 and TRBJ2-3; D is possibly TRBD2 (7 bases). The germline V gene encodes CDR1 ENHRY and CDR2 SYGVKD. The CDR3 sequence is 14 residues long. V gave up 5 bases and J gave up 4 bases, with 13 bases separating them.

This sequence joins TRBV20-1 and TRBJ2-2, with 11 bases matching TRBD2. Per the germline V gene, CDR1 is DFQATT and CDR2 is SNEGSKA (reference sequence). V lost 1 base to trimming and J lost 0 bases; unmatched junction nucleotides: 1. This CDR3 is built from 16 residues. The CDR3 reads CSARVAGGPNTGELFF. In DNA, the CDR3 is TGCAGTGCTAGAGTAGCGGGAGGGCCGAACACCGGGGAGCTGTTTTTT.

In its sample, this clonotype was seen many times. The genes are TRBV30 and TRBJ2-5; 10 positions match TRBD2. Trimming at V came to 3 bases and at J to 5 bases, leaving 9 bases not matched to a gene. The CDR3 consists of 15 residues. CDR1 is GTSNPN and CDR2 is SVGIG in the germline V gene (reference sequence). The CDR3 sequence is CAWRSSGSRRETQYF. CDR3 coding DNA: TGTGCCTGGAGGTCTAGCGGGAGTAGAAGGGAGACCCAGTACTTC. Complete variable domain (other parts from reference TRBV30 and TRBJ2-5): SQTIHQWPATLVQPVGSPLSLECTVEGTSNPNLYWYRQAAGRGLQLLFYSVGIGQISSEVPQNLSASRPQDRQFILSSKKLLLSDSGFYLCAWRSSGSRRETQYFGPGTRLLVL.

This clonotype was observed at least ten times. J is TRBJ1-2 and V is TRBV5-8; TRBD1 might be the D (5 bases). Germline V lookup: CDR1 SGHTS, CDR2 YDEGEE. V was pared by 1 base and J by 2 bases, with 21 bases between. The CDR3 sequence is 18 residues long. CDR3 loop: CASSLYGMLGGSNYGYTF. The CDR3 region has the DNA TGTGCCAGCAGCTTGTATGGGATGTTGGGGGGTTCGAACTATGGCTACACCTTC.

CDR3 region: CSARWDADLSSYEQYF. DNA of the CDR3: TGCAGTGCTAGATGGGACGCGGACCTGAGCTCCTACGAGCAGTACTTC. The V and J genes are TRBV20-1 and TRBJ2-7; D may match TRBD1 or TRBD2 (5 bases each). The CDR3 is 16 residues long. Trimming removed 2 bases from V and 0 bases from J, with 17 bases in between. Germline V gene sequence: CDR1 DFQATT, CDR2 SNEGSKA (reference sequence).

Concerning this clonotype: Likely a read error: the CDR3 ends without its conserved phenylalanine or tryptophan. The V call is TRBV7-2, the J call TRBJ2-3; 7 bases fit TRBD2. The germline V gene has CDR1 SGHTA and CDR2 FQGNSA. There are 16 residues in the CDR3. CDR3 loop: CVSSLVGGYSTDTQYL. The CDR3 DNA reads TGTGTCAGCAGCTTAGTCGGGGGGTACAGCACAGATACGCAGTATCTT.

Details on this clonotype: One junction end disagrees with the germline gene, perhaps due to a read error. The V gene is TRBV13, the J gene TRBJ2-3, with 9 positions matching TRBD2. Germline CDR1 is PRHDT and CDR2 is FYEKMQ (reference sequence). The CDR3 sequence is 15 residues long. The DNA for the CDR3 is TGTGCCTGCAGCTTAGCGGTAGCGGGAGTTGGTAGGCAGTATTTT. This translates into CACSLAVAGVGRQYF.

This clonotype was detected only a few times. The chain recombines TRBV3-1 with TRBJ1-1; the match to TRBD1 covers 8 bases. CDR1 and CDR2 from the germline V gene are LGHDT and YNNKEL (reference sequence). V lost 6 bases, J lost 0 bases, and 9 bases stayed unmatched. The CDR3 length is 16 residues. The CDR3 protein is CASRPWTGQMNTEAFF. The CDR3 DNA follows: TGTGCCAGCAGGCCCTGGACAGGGCAGATGAACACTGAAGCTTTCTTT.

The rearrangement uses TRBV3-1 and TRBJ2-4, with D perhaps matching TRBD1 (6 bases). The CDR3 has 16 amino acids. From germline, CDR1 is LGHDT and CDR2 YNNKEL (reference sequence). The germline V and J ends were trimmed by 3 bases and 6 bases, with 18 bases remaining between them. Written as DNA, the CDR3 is TGTGCCAGCAGCCACCAGGGCAGGGGCCAAGGAAACATTCAGTACTTC. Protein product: CASSHQGRGQGNIQYF. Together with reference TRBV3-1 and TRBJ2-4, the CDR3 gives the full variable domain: DTAVSQTPKYLVTQMGNDKSIKCEQNLGHDTMYWYKQDSKKFLKIMFSYNNKELIINETVPNRFSPKSPDKAHLNLHINSLELGDSAVYFCASSHQGRGQGNIQYFGAGTRLSVL.

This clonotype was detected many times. This CDR3 reads CASSYSSGSIRNTIYF. The CDR3 nucleotides read TGTGCCAGCAGTTACTCGAGTGGCAGTATAAGGAACACCATATATTTT. J is TRBJ1-3 and V is TRBV6-5; D gene unclear. The germline V gene has CDR1 MNHEY and CDR2 SVGAGI. The CDR3 contains 16 residues. Trimming stripped 0 bases from V and 7 bases from J, with 16 bases between.

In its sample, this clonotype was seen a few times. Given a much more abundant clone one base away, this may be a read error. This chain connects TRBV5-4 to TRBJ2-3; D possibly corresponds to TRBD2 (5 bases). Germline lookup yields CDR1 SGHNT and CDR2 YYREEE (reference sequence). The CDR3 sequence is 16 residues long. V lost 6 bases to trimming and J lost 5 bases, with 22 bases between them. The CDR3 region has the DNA TGTGCCAGCACCATCCAAGCGGCAGGCGGTAGAGATACGCAGTATTTT. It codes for CASTIQAAGGRDTQYF. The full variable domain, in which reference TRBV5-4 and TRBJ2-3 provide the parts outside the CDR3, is ETGVTQSPTHLIKTRGQQVTLRCSSQSGHNTVSWYQQALGQGPQFIFQYYREEENGRGNFPPRFSGLQFPNYSSELNVNALELDDSALYLCASTIQAAGGRDTQYFGPGTRLTVL.

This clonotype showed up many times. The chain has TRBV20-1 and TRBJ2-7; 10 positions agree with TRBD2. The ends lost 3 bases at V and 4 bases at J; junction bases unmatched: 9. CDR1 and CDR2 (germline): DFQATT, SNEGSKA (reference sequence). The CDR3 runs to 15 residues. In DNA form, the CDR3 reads TGCAGTGCTAGTTGGGGTAGCGGGAGGAGTTACGAGCAGTACTTC. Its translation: CSASWGSGRSYEQYF.

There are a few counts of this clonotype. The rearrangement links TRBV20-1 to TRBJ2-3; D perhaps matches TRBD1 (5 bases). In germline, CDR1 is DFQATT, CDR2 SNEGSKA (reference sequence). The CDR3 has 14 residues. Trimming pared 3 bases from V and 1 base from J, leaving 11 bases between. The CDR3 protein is CSASLPRGTDTQYF. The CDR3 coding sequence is TGCAGTGCTAGCTTGCCCAGGGGCACAGATACGCAGTATTTT.

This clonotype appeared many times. CDR3: CATSRDGNSGVSYEQYF. CDR3 DNA: TGTGCCACCAGCAGAGATGGTAATAGCGGGGTGTCCTACGAGCAGTACTTC. The V call is TRBV15, the J call TRBJ2-7; 8 bases are shared with TRBD2. Germline CDR1 and CDR2: LNHNV and YYDKDF (reference sequence). The CDR3 loop spans 17 amino acids. V trimming: 0 bases; J trimming: 1 base; junction bases outside the gene matches: 8.

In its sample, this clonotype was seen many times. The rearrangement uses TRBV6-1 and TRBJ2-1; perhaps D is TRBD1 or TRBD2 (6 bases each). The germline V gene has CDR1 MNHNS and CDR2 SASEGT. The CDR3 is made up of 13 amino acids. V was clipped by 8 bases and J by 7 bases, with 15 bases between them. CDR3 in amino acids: CASHRGLANEQFF. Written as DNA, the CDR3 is TGTGCCAGCCACCGGGGGCTAGCAAATGAGCAGTTCTTC.